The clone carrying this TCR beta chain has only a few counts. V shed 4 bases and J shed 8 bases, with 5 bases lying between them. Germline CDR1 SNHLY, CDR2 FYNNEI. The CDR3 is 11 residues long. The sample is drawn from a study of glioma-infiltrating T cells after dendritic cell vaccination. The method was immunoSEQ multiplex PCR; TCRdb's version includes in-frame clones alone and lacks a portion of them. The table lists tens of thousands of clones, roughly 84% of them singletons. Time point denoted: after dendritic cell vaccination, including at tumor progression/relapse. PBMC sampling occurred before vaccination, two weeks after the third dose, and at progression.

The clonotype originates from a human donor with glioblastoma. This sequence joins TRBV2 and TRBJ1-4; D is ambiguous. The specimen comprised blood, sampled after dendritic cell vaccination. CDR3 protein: CASSAEEKLFF. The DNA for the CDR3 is TGTGCCAGCAGTGCCGAGGAAAAACTGTTTTTT.